These T cell receptor beta chains were read from a single sample in a study of blood T cell repertoires in COVID-19. Sequencing used immunoSEQ multiplex PCR; TCRdb keeps in-frame clones, though not all of them. The sample comprises about 530,000 clones, about 89% of which are singletons, and roughly 8.3% rests with the top ten. Sequencing was carried out using peripheral blood. These receptors were collected from a woman in her forties or fifties with COVID-19, enrolled during active disease. CDR3s include the opening cysteine and the closing phenylalanine or tryptophan. D genes are given only for firm matches. Clone size is given for some rows only: seen once, a few or many times, or a class if the clone is expanded.

D gene: TRBD1
clone size: NA
J gene: TRBJ1-2
V gene: TRBV6-5
CDR3 DNA: TGTGCCAGCAGTTACGCGGGACAGCAAAACTATGGCTACACCTTC
CDR3 protein: CASSYAGQQNYGYTF

D gene: NA
clone size: NA
J gene: TRBJ2-4
V gene: TRBV23-1
CDR3 DNA: TGCGCCAGAATCGTACGCCAGGCAGCCAAAAACATTCAGTACTTC
CDR3 protein: CARIVRQAAKNIQYF

D gene: NA
clone size: NA
J gene: TRBJ2-7
V gene: TRBV14
CDR3 DNA: TGTGCCAGCAGCTCGCAGGGGGAGCAGTACTTC
CDR3 protein: CASSSQGEQYF

D gene: TRBD2
clone size: NA
J gene: TRBJ2-7
V gene: TRBV5-8
CDR3 DNA: TGTGCCAGCCTGAAAGTAGCGGGGTCCTACGAGCAGTACTTC
CDR3 protein: CASLKVAGSYEQYF

D gene: NA
clone size: NA
J gene: TRBJ2-7
V gene: TRBV19
CDR3 DNA: TGTGCCAGTAGTACACAAGTCCGGGGCTACGAGCAGTACTTC
CDR3 protein: CASSTQVRGYEQYF

D gene: NA
clone size: once
J gene: TRBJ1-1
V gene: TRBV5-6
CDR3 DNA: TGTGCCAGCAGCTCTGCAGTCATCAACACTGAAGCTTTCTTT
CDR3 protein: CASSSAVINTEAFF

D gene: NA
clone size: NA
J gene: TRBJ2-7
V gene: TRBV27
CDR3 DNA: TGTGCCAGCACCCCTGGGGGCCTAGGCCACGAGCAGTACTTC
CDR3 protein: CASTPGGLGHEQYF

D gene: NA
clone size: NA
J gene: TRBJ2-1
V gene: TRBV2
CDR3 DNA: TGTGCCAGCAGTGAAAGGGGGGGCGGGTACAATGAGCAGTTCTTC
CDR3 protein: CASSERGGGYNEQFF

D gene: NA
clone size: NA
J gene: TRBJ1-2
V gene: TRBV5-6
CDR3 DNA: TGTGCCAGCAGCTTGGATACAGATATTTACTATGGCTACACCTTC
CDR3 protein: CASSLDTDIYYGYTF

D gene: TRBD1
clone size: NA
J gene: TRBJ1-5
V gene: TRBV5-4
CDR3 DNA: TGTGCCAGCAGCTTGGGGGGACAGGGGGATCAGCCCCAGCATTTT
CDR3 protein: CASSLGGQGDQPQHF

D gene: NA
clone size: NA
J gene: TRBJ2-3
V gene: TRBV30
CDR3 DNA: TGTGCCTGGGACGGGAGATGGGGGAGCACAGATACGCAGTATTTT
CDR3 protein: CAWDGRWGSTDTQYF

D gene: NA
clone size: NA
J gene: TRBJ1-2
V gene: TRBV23-1
CDR3 DNA: TGCGCCAGCAGAACGATGCCCCGGGGAGGGGATGGCTACACCTTC
CDR3 protein: CASRTMPRGGDGYTF

D gene: NA
clone size: once
J gene: TRBJ1-6
V gene: TRBV13
CDR3 DNA: TGTGCCAGCAGCTTATGGGGGCAGGGTGGGGCGAAGTCACCCCTCCACTTT
CDR3 protein: CASSLWGQGGAKSPLHF

D gene: TRBD1
clone size: NA
J gene: TRBJ2-7
V gene: TRBV5-1
CDR3 DNA: TGCGCCAGCAGCTTGGCGGGACAGTCCGAGGAGCAGTACTTC
CDR3 protein: CASSLAGQSEEQYF

D gene: TRBD1
clone size: NA
J gene: TRBJ1-1
V gene: TRBV18
CDR3 DNA: TGTGCCAGCTCCCAACAGGGGAGACGGACTGAAGCTTTCTTT
CDR3 protein: CASSQQGRRTEAFF

D gene: TRBD2
clone size: NA
J gene: TRBJ2-5
V gene: TRBV3-1/TRBV3-2
CDR3 DNA: TGTGCCAGCAGCCGGACTAGCGGGGGGCAAGAGACCCAGTACTTC
CDR3 protein: CASSRTSGGQETQYF

D gene: TRBD1
clone size: NA
J gene: TRBJ1-1
V gene: TRBV5-1
CDR3 DNA: TGCGCCAGCAGCTTGGGACAGGGTGGTATCACTGAAGCTTTCTTT
CDR3 protein: CASSLGQGGITEAFF

D gene: NA
clone size: NA
J gene: TRBJ1-5
V gene: TRBV21-1
CDR3 DNA: TGTGCCAGCAGCAAACGAGAGGATAGCAATCAGCCCCAGCATTTT
CDR3 protein: CASSKREDSNQPQHF

D gene: NA
clone size: NA
J gene: TRBJ2-2
V gene: TRBV10-2
CDR3 DNA: TGCGCCAGCGATGAGGCAGGGGCCACCGGGGAGCTGTTTTTT
CDR3 protein: CASDEAGATGELFF

D gene: NA
clone size: NA
J gene: TRBJ1-5
V gene: TRBV7-8
CDR3 DNA: TGTGCCAGCAGCTTAGTACGGGGGGCCAAACCGACGGGCAATCAGCCCCAGCATTTT
CDR3 protein: CASSLVRGAKPTGNQPQHF

D gene: NA
clone size: once
J gene: TRBJ1-1
V gene: TRBV3-1/TRBV3-2
CDR3 DNA: TGTGCCAGCAGCCAAGGCCGGTGGGAAGCTTTCTTT
CDR3 protein: CASSQGRWEAFF

D gene: NA
clone size: NA
J gene: TRBJ1-1
V gene: TRBV6-5
CDR3 DNA: TGTGCCAGCACAGGGATGGCTGAAGCTTTCTTT
CDR3 protein: CASTGMAEAFF

D gene: TRBD1
clone size: NA
J gene: TRBJ1-4
V gene: TRBV19
CDR3 DNA: TGTGCCAGTAGTATCAGTCCGACAGGGGGCCTTGAAAAACTGTTTTTT
CDR3 protein: CASSISPTGGLEKLFF